This T cell receptor (beta chain) appears in the sequencing data of a study of blood T cells in healthy people across ages. CDR3 size: 15 residues. The V and J ends lost 3 bases and 7 bases, in that order; junction bases with no gene match: 11. Germline CDR1 is GTSNPN and CDR2 is SVGIG (reference sequence). Then a second PCR, running roughly 6 to 12 cycles, was carried out with a sample-barcoded 5' primer and a J-beta primer mix. TCRdb called the 5' RACE reads again in MiXCR, with one record for every CDR3 protein. The sample holds about 1 million distinct CDR3 sequences, 40% to 55% seen once. This chain links TRBV30 with TRBJ1-2; TRBD1 agrees at 10 bases. The sample consisted of blood. This TCR came from an older woman in good health. CDR3 loop: CAWSPKTGGVGGYTF. As DNA, the CDR3 is TGTGCCTGGAGCCCAAAGACAGGGGGCGTTGGTGGCTACACCTTC.